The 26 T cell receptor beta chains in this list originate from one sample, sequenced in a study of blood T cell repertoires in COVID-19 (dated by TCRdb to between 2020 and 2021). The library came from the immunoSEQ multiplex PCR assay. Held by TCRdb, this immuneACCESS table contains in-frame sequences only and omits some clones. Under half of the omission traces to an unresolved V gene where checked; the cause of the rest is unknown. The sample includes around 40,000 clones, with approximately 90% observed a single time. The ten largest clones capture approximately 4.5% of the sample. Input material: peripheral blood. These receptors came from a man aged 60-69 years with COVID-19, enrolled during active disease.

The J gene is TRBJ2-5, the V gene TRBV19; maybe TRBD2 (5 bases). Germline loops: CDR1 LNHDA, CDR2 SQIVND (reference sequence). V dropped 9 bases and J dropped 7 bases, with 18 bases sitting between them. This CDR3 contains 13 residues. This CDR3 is CASARHGRGTQYF. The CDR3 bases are TGTGCCAGCGCCCGACACGGACGGGGGACCCAGTACTTC. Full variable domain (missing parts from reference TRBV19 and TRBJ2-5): DGGITQSPKYLFRKEGQNVTLSCEQNLNHDAMYWYRQDPGQGLRLIYYSQIVNDFQKGDIAEGYSVSREKKESFPLTVTSAQKNPTAFYLCASARHGRGTQYFGPGTRLLVL.

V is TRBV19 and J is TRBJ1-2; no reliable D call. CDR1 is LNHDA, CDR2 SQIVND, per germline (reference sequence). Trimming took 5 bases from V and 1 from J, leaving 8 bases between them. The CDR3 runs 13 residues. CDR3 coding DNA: TGTGCCAGTAGTGGTGGGCTTAACTATGGCTACACCTTC. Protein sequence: CASSGGLNYGYTF.

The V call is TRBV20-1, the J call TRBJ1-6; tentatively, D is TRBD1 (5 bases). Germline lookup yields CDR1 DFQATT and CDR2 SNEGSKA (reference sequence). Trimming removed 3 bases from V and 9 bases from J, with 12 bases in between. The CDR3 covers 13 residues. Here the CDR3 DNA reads TGCAGTGCTAGTAAGGGGTATGGTTCACCCCTCCACTTT. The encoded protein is CSASKGYGSPLHF.

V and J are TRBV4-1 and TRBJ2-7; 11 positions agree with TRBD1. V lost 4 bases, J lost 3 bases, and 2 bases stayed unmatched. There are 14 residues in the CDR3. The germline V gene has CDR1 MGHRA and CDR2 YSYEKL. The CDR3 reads CASSRTGGNYEQYF. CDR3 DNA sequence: TGCGCCAGCAGCCGGACAGGGGGCAACTACGAGCAGTACTTC.

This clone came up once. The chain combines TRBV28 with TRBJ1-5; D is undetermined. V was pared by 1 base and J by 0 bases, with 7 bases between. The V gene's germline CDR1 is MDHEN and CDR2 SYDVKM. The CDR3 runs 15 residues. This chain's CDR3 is CASSLLGLSNQPQHF. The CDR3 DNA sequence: TGTGCCAGCAGTTTATTGGGCCTTAGCAATCAGCCCCAGCATTTT.

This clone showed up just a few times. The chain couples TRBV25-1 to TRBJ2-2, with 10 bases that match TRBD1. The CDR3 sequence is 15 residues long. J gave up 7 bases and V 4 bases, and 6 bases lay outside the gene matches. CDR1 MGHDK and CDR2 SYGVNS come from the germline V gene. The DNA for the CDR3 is TGTGCCAGCAGTGTCCCGGGACAGGGGAACGGGGAGCTGTTTTTT. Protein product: CASSVPGQGNGELFF.

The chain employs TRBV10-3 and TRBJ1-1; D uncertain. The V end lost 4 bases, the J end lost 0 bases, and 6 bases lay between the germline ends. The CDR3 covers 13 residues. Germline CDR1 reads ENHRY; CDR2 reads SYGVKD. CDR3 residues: CAISGAVNTEAFF. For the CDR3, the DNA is TGTGCCATCAGTGGGGCTGTGAACACTGAAGCTTTCTTT.

Here the CDR3 reads CASSQGQGATRAFF. Here the CDR3 DNA reads TGTGCCAGCTCACAGGGACAGGGGGCGACTAGGGCTTTCTTT. The chain combines TRBV18 with TRBJ1-1, with 12 nucleotides matching TRBD1. From germline, CDR1 is KGHSH and CDR2 LQKENI. The V gene end was trimmed by 4 bases and the J gene end by 11 bases; junction bases not matched to a gene: 8. The CDR3 spans 14 residues.

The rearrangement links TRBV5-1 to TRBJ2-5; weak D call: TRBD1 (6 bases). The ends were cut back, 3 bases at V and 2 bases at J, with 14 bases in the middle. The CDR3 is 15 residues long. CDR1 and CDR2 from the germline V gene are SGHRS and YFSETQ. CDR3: CASSSKRGSQETQYF. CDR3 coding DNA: TGCGCCAGCAGCTCCAAAAGGGGGAGTCAAGAGACCCAGTACTTC.

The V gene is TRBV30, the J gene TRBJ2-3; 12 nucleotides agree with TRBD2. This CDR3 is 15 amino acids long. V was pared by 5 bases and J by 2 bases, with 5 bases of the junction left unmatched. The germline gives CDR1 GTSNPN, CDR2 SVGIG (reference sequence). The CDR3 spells CAWFLAGGITDTQYF. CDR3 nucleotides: TGTGCCTGGTTTCTAGCGGGAGGGATCACAGATACGCAGTATTTT.

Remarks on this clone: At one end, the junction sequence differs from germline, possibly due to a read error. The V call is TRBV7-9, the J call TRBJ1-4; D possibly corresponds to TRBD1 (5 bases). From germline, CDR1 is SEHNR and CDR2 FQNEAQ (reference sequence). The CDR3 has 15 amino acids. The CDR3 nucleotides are TGTGCCAGCACCTTAATAGGGGCAACTAATGAAAAACTGTTTTTT. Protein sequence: CASTLIGATNEKLFF.

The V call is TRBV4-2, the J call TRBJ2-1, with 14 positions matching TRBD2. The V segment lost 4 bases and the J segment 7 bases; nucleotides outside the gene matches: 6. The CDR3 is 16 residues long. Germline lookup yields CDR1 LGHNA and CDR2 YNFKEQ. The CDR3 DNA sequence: TGTGCCAGCAGCCTCACCGGGACTAGCGGGAGTAATGAGCAGTTCTTC. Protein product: CASSLTGTSGSNEQFF.

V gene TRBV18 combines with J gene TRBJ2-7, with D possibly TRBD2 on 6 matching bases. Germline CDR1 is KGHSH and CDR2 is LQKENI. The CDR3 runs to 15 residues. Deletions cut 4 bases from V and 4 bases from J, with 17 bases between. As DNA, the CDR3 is TGTGCCAGCTCACAGGGACTTACCCCGGGGTACGAGCAGTACTTC. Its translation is CASSQGLTPGYEQYF.

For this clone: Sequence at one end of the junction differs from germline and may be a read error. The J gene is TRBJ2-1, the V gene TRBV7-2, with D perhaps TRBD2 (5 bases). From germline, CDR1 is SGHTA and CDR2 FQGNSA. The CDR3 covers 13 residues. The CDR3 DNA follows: TGTGCCAGCAGCTTAACGGGAATTTTTGAGCGGTTCTTC. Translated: CASSLTGIFERFF.

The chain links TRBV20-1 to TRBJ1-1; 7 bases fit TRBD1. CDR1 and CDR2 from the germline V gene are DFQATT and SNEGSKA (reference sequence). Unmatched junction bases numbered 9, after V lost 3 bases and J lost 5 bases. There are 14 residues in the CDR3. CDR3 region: CSASPRQGGTEAFF. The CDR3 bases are TGCAGTGCTAGTCCTAGACAGGGTGGGACTGAAGCTTTCTTT.

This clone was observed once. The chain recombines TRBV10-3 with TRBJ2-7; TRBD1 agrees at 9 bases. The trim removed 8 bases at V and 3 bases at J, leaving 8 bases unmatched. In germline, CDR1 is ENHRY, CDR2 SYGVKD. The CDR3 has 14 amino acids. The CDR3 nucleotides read TGTGCCATCGGATGGGGACAGGGCGGCTACGAGCAGTACTTC. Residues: CAIGWGQGGYEQYF.

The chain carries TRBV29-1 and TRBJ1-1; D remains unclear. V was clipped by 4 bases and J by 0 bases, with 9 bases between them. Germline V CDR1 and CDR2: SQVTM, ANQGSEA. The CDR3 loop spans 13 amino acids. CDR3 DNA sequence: TGCAGCGTTGGGTCCAGGTTGAACACTGAAGCTTTCTTT. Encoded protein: CSVGSRLNTEAFF.

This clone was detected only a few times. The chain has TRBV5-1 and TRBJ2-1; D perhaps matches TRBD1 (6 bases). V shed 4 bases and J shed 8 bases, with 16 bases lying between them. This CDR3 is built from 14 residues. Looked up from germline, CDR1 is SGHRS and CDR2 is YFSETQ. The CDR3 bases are TGCGCCAGCAGCACCCTCATGGGGGCTTATGAGCAGTTCTTC. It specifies CASSTLMGAYEQFF.

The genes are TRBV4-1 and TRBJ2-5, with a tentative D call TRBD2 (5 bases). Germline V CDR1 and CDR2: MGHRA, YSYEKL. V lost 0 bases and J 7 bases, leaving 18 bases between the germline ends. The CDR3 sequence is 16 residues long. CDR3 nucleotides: TGCGCCAGCAGCCAAGATCAGGACTCGCCTCATGGGACCCAGTACTTC. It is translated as CASSQDQDSPHGTQYF.

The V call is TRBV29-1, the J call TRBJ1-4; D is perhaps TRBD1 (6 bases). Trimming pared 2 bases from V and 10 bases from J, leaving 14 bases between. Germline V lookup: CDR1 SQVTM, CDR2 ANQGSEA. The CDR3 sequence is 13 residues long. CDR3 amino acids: CSVERGADGKLFF. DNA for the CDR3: TGCAGCGTTGAACGGGGGGCTGACGGAAAACTGTTTTTT.

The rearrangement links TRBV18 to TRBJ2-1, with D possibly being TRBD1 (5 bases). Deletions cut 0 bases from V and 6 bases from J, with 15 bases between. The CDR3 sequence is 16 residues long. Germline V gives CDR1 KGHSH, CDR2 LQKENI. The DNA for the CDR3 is TGTGCCAGCTCACCACCCGACAGAAAAAGACCCAATGAGCAGTTCTTC. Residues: CASSPPDRKRPNEQFF.

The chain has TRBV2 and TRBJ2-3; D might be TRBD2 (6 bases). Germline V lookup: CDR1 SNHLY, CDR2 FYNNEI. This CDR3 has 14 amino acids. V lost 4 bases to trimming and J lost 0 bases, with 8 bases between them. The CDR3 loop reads CASSGGVSTDTQYF. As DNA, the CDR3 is TGTGCCAGCAGTGGGGGGGTGAGCACAGATACGCAGTATTTT.

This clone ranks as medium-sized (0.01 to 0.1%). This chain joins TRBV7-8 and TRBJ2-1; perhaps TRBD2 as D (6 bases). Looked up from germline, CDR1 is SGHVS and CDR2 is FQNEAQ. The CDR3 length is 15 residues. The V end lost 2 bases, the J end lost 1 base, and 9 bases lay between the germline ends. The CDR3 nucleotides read TGTGCCAGCAGCTTACTAGCGTATTCCTACAATGAGCAGTTCTTC. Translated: CASSLLAYSYNEQFF.

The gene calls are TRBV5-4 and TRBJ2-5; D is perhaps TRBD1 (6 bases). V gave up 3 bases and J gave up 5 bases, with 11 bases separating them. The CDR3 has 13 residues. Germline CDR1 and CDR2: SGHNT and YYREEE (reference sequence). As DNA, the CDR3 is TGTGCCAGCAGCTCGGACAGATTCGAGACCCAGTACTTC. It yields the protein CASSSDRFETQYF.

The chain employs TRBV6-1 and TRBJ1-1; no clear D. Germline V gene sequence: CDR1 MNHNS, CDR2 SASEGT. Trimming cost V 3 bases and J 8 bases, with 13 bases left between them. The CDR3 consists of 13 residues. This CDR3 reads CASSEVAALEAFF. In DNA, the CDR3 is TGTGCCAGCAGTGAGGTGGCCGCTTTAGAAGCTTTCTTT.

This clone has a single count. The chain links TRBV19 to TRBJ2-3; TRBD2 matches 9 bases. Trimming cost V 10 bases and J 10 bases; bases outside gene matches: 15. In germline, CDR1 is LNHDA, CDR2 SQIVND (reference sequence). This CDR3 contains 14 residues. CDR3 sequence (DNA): TGTGCCACCGTCTCAGGGCGGGAGGGCCACGCGCAGTATTTT. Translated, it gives CATVSGREGHAQYF.